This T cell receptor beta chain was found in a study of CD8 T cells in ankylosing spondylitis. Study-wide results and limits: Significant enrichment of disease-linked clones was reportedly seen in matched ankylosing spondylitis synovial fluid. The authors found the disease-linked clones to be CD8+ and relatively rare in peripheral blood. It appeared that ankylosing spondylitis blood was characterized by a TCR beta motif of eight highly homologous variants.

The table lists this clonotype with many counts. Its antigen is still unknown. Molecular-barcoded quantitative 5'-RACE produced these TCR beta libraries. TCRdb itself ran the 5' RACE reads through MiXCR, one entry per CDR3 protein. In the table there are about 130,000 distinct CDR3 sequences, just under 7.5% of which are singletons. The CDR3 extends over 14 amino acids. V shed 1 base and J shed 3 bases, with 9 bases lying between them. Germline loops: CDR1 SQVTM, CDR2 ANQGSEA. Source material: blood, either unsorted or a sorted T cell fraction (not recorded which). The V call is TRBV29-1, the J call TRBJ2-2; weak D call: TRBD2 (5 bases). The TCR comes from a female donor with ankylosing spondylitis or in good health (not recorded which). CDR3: CSVEGGVHTGELFF. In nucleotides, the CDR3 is TGCAGCGTTGAAGGGGGAGTGCACACCGGGGAGCTGTTTTTT.